This entry concerns a single T cell receptor (beta chain). In the authors' methods: Reference gene primers were amplified, and this amplification served to estimate nucleated cell counts. Clones were read by immunoSEQ multiplex PCR, and TCRdb kept only the in-frame ones, dropping some. That table furnishes V, J and clone size, whereas the DNA furnished D and trimming. Here the sample spans some 60,000 clones, more than 75% being singletons. Germline CDR1 reads SNHLY; CDR2 reads FYNNEI. The ends were cut back, 3 bases at V and 6 bases at J, with 12 bases in the middle. This CDR3 comprises 15 residues. This entry belongs to a study of blood T cell repertoires in COVID-19. About the study: Material from acute and convalescent COVID-19 was sourced from the United States, Italy and Spain. Sources were T cells, B-cell-depleted T cells, or PBMCs; the material itself was cDNA or gDNA.

The sequence came from a human donor in a cohort sampled during active COVID-19. The sequenced sample consisted of peripheral blood. The chain recombines TRBV2 with TRBJ1-6, with D perhaps matching TRBD1 (6 bases). CDR3 amino acids: CASSDEGHSNSPLHF. For the CDR3, the DNA is TGTGCCAGCAGTGACGAGGGACACTCTAATTCACCCCTCCACTTT.